This T cell receptor (beta chain) was captured in a study of cytomegalovirus exposure and HLA in healthy donors. Study-wide results and caveats: In a later analysis, V- and J-gene trimming of beta chains associated with a DCLRE1C missense variant, replicated independently.

Concerning this clone: Its antigen is not known.

PCR amplification relied on 60 Vbeta primers (plus 13 Jbeta primers). Generated by immunoSEQ multiplex PCR, the TCRdb table keeps only in-frame clones and is missing some. Here the sample spans about 160,000 clones, about four fifths being singletons. The germline V gene encodes CDR1 SGHAT and CDR2 FQNNGV. V shed 5 bases, J shed 1 base, and the junction held 13 bases outside the gene matches. CDR3 length equals 18 residues. The sample taken for sequencing was PBMCs. The sequence came from a girl between 10 and 17 years old in good health and CMV-seropositive. This chain connects TRBV11-2 to TRBJ2-5; 10 bases are shared with TRBD2. The CDR3 loop reads CASSGPLAGATFQETQYF. The CDR3 DNA sequence: TGTGCCAGCAGCGGCCCGCTAGCGGGGGCCACCTTCCAAGAGACCCAGTACTTC.